The clone carrying this TCR beta chain was detected a few times. Its cognate antigen is unknown. TCRdb keeps only in-frame clones here, not all; method: immunoSEQ multiplex PCR. The data show under 2,500 clones, roughly 81% seen once. This sample is drawn from a study of somatic mutations in cytotoxic T cells in rheumatoid arthritis. General study results and limits: In the expanded CD8+ clones, the antigen targets remained unknown. The largest CD8+ clone made up over 20% of CD8+ cells in about an eighth of the roughly 60 patients. An increase in CD8+ clonality with age was seen in rheumatoid arthritis patients but not in healthy controls.

Per the germline V gene, CDR1 is SEHNR and CDR2 is FQNEAQ (reference sequence). The CDR3 contains 13 residues. Material: CD8+ T cells sorted from blood. The chain links TRBV7-9 to TRBJ2-5, with 9 nucleotides matching TRBD1. The J call is uncertain, as TRBJ2-7 better fits the DNA end. This receptor was identified in a man in his 70s with rheumatoid arthritis. The CDR3 bases are TGTGCCAGCGGCCGGGACAGGGACCACGAGCAGTACTTC. Its protein product is CASGRDRDHEQYF.